This TCR beta chain was documented in a study of blood T cell repertoires in COVID-19. This clone appeared once. In the source study's methods: Estimation of nucleated cell counts relied on the amplification of reference gene primers. Profiling relied on immunoSEQ multiplex PCR, and the TCRdb table lists in-frame clones only, not all of them. V and J calls and clone size follow that table, whereas D and trimming were derived from the DNA. There are over 250,000 clones in the sample; 84% occur only once, and around 4.1% lies in the top ten. Living in roughly 25 US areas, the participants were between roughly 18 and 90 years of age. Germline V gene data show CDR1 as LGHDT and CDR2 as YNNKEL (reference sequence). The CDR3 runs to 14 residues. The trim removed 3 bases at V and 6 bases at J, leaving 7 bases unmatched.

Sequenced input: PBMCs or T cells enriched from blood (not recorded which). The receptor's source is a man younger than 40 with acute COVID-19. The J gene is TRBJ2-7, the V gene TRBV3-1 (or the pseudogene TRBV3-2), with TRBD1 matching 8 bases. CDR3 in DNA: TGTGCCAGCAGCCACCGACAGGGGTCAAGCGAGCAGTACGTC. It encodes CASSHRQGSSEQYV.